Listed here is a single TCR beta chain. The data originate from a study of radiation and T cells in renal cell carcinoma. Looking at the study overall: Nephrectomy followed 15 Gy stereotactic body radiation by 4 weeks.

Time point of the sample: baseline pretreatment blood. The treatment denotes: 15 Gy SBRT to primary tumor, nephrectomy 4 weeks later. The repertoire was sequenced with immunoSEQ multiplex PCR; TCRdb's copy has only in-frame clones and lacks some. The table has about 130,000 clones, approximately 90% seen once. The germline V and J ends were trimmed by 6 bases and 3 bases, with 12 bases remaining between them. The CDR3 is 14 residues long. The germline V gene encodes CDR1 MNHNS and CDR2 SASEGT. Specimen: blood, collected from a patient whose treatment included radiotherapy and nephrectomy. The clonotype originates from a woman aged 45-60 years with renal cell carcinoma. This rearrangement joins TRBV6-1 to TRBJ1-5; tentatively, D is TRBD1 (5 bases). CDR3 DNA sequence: TGTGCCAGCAGCGCAGGGAGCCTCAATCAGCCCCAGCATTTT. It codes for CASSAGSLNQPQHF.